This is a list of T cell receptor beta chains from one sample in a study of identifying expanded T cells in peripheral blood. The method was immunoSEQ multiplex PCR; TCRdb's version includes in-frame clones alone and lacks a portion of them. The sample consists of 70,000 to 95,000 clones, about 88% of them appearing once. The sequencing sample was made of blood. These receptors came from a person aged 18-69 years in good health. The CDR3 runs from the conserved cysteine through the conserved F or W. A D gene is named only where the DNA matches it firmly. Size is stated for part of the rows, as once, few or many counts, or as a class when the clone is expanded.

v_gene,j_gene,abundance,d_gene,CDR3nt,CDR3aa
TRBV5-1,TRBJ1-1,NA,NA,TGCGCCAGCAGCTTGTTGCGGTCGGACGAAGCTTTCTTT,CASSLLRSDEAFF
TRBV7-2,TRBJ2-5,NA,NA,TGTGCCAGCAGCGTTAAGACTCTACAAGAGACCCAGTACTTC,CASSVKTLQETQYF
TRBV9,TRBJ2-7,once,NA,TGTGCCAGCAGCGTAGCTGGGCAGGATCTTTACGAGCAGTACTTC,CASSVAGQDLYEQYF
TRBV27,TRBJ2-5,NA,TRBD1,TGTGCCAGCAGTAGTTGGGACAGGGGTTTTAGGGAGACCCAGTACTTC,CASSSWDRGFRETQYF
TRBV7-9,TRBJ1-2,few,TRBD1,TGTGCCAGCAGCTTAGGACAGGGGGACTATGGCTACACCTTC,CASSLGQGDYGYTF
TRBV4-2,TRBJ1-4,NA,TRBD1,TGTGCCAGCAGCCAAGGCCAGGGGGAAACTAATGAAAAACTGTTTTTT,CASSQGQGETNEKLFF
TRBV9,TRBJ1-4,NA,NA,TGTGCCAGCAGCGTAGGAACACAGGAGGGGGAAAAACTGTTTTTT,CASSVGTQEGEKLFF
TRBV19,TRBJ1-5,NA,NA,TGTGCCAGTAGTATAGCGGTCGCAGGGCGGCAGCCCCAGCATTTT,CASSIAVAGRQPQHF
TRBV25-1,TRBJ1-2,NA,TRBD1,TGTGCCAGCAGAGGGCCGGGACAGGGGTTCACCTTC,CASRGPGQGFTF
TRBV4-2,TRBJ2-5,NA,NA,TGTGCCAGCAGCCGCCCGGGAACCCAAGAGACCCAGTACTTC,CASSRPGTQETQYF
TRBV27,TRBJ1-5,NA,NA,TGTGCCAGCAGTTTGGGCGAGAGACAGCCCCAGCATTTT,CASSLGERQPQHF
TRBV9,TRBJ2-7,NA,TRBD1,TGTGCCAGCAGCGGACAGGGGGCCACCTACGAGCAGTACTTC,CASSGQGATYEQYF
TRBV2,TRBJ1-4,NA,TRBD1,TGTGCCAGCAGTGATTCAGGGGGCTTTGAAAAACTGTTTTTT,CASSDSGGFEKLFF
TRBV27,TRBJ2-7,once,TRBD2,TGTGCCAGCAGGAGAAACACCATAGCGGGGGGGACCTACGAGCAGTACTTC,CASRRNTIAGGTYEQYF
TRBV27,TRBJ2-2,NA,NA,TGTGCCAGCAGTTTAGGCGGGACCGGGGAGCTGTTTTTT,CASSLGGTGELFF
TRBV21-1,TRBJ1-5,few,NA,TGTGCCAGCAGCAGGGACCGTTATAGCAATCAGCCCCAGCATTTT,CASSRDRYSNQPQHF
TRBV27,TRBJ1-1,NA,TRBD1,TGTGCCAGCAAACCGACAGGGGGGCACACTGAAGCTTTCTTT,CASKPTGGHTEAFF
TRBV5-1,TRBJ2-5,NA,NA,TGCGCCAGCAGCACCCAGAAAGAGACCCAGTACTTC,CASSTQKETQYF
TRBV10-3,TRBJ1-1,NA,TRBD1,TGTGCCATCAGTGAGTCGGGACAGTACACTGAAGCTTTCTTT,CAISESGQYTEAFF
TRBV6-1,TRBJ2-5,NA,NA,TGTGCCAGCAGGATAGGGGAGACCCAGTACTTC,CASRIGETQYF
TRBV5-4,TRBJ2-7,once,TRBD2,TGTGCCAGCAGCTCCGGACTAGCGGGAGTCGAGCAGTACTTC,CASSSGLAGVEQYF
TRBV28,TRBJ1-5,NA,NA,TGTGCCAGCAGTCCGACCCCCAGCAATCAGCCCCAGCATTTT,CASSPTPSNQPQHF
TRBV5-4,TRBJ1-1,NA,NA,TGTGCCAGCTCCTCCCAGCGGACGATAAACACTGAAGCTTTCTTT,CASSSQRTINTEAFF
TRBV6-1,TRBJ2-6,NA,TRBD1,TGTGCCAGCAGTGATACAGGGGGCTCTGGGGCCAACGTCCTGACTTTC,CASSDTGGSGANVLTF
TRBV18,TRBJ2-7,NA,TRBD1,TGTGCCAGCTCATCAAGGGACAGGGCCTCCTACGAGCAGTACTTC,CASSSRDRASYEQYF
TRBV4-3,TRBJ2-5,NA,TRBD2,TGCGCCAGCAGCGACGGACTAGCGCAAGAGACCCAGTACTTC,CASSDGLAQETQYF
TRBV27,TRBJ2-5,NA,NA,TGTGCCAGTACCTCTGGGATTAAAATTCACTTC,CASTSGIKIHF
TRBV19,TRBJ1-5,few,NA,TGTGCCAGTAGTATAGATGAGGGGGGACAGCCCCAGCATTTT,CASSIDEGGQPQHF
TRBV2,TRBJ2-7,NA,NA,TGTGCCAGCAGTATTGGCAGAGAGTACGAGCAGTACTTC,CASSIGREYEQYF
TRBV6-1,TRBJ1-2,few,NA,TGTGCCAGCAGTGAATTCACAGACCCCCCTTTCGGCTACACCTTC,CASSEFTDPPFGYTF
TRBV6-1,TRBJ2-2,few,NA,TGTGCCAGCAGTGAAAAGTCAGGCGAGTACGGGGAGCTGTTTTTT,CASSEKSGEYGELFF
TRBV5-1,TRBJ2-6,NA,NA,TGCGCCAGCAGCTGGTGGACTCGGACGGGGAGCTCTGGGGCCAACGTCCTGACTTTC,CASSWWTRTGSSGANVLTF
TRBV5-6,TRBJ2-5,NA,TRBD2,TGTGCCAGCAGCTTGGAGCAGCGGGGGCGACCAAAGTACTTC,CASSLEQRGRPKYF